Listed below are T cell receptor beta chains from one sample, sequenced in a study of post-analysis software for immune sequencing data. Using its own MiXCR run on the PCR reads, TCRdb lists one record per CDR3 protein. The table has about 380,000 distinct CDR3 sequences, approximately 38% seen once. Input material: blood. The receptor source for this set is a girl aged 10 to 17 with multiple sclerosis. Both conserved end residues are part of each CDR3. The D gene is left open where the match is weak. Some rows have no size entry. The others give once, few or many, or a class for an expanded clone.

clone_size,v_call,j_call,d_call,cdr3_aa,cdr3_nt
many,TRBV7-2,TRBJ2-1,.,CASSFQGARGDEQFF,TGTGCCAGCAGCTTCCAGGGTGCTCGTGGCGATGAGCAGTTCTTC
.,TRBV5-1,TRBJ1-1,.,CAQAQPGIRGTEAFF,TGCGCCCAGGCCCAGCCAGGAATCAGGGGCACTGAAGCTTTCTTT
few,TRBV29-1,TRBJ2-1,TRBD2,CSASGRLSYNEQFF,TGCAGCGCTAGCGGGAGGCTCTCCTACAATGAGCAGTTCTTC
.,TRBV5-1,TRBJ2-5,TRBD2,CASSLVGAGEETQYF,TGCGCCAGCAGCTTGGTCGGCGCGGGGGAGGAGACCCAGTACTTC
.,TRBV6-5,TRBJ2-1,.,CASSYSTHNEQFF,TGTGCCAGCAGTTACTCCACACACAATGAGCAGTTCTTC
.,TRBV11-2,TRBJ1-5,.,CASSLSPGARGAQHF,TGTGCCAGCAGCCTATCCCCGGGGGCCCGAGGGGCCCAGCATTTT
once,TRBV19,TRBJ2-1,TRBD2,CASSISASGGLYNEQFF,TGTGCCAGTAGTATATCCGCCAGCGGGGGCCTTTACAATGAGCAGTTCTTC
few,TRBV7-6,TRBJ1-2,.,CASSLDPGKKGGYTF,TGTGCCAGCAGCTTAGACCCAGGGAAGAAGGGTGGCTACACCTTC
.,TRBV10-3,TRBJ2-1,TRBD1,CAISRGQNNEQFF,TGTGCCATCAGCCGGGGACAGAACAATGAGCAGTTCTTC
.,TRBV19,TRBJ2-3,TRBD2,CASTSGVATDTQYF,TGTGCCAGCACTAGCGGGGTTGCCACAGATACGCAGTATTTT
.,TRBV29-1,TRBJ1-1,.,CSVLGTEGVNTEAFF,TGCAGCGTGCTAGGGACCGAAGGGGTCAACACTGAAGCTTTCTTT
few,TRBV12-3/TRBV12-4,TRBJ2-7,.,CASRPNEGYEQYF,TGTGCCAGCAGGCCCAATGAGGGGTACGAGCAGTACTTC
.,TRBV7-9,TRBJ2-5,.,CATSYGQETQYF,TGTGCCACCTCTTACGGCCAAGAGACCCAGTACTTC
few,TRBV5-1,TRBJ1-2,TRBD1,CASSLSAGGGGYTF,TGCGCCAGCAGCTTGAGTGCAGGGGGAGGCGGCTACACCTTC
.,TRBV7-2,TRBJ2-1,TRBD1,CASTTGQGDYNEQFF,TGTGCCAGCACCACGGGACAGGGGGACTACAATGAGCAGTTCTTC
.,TRBV18,TRBJ1-1,TRBD1,CASSPTTGSEAFF,TGTGCCAGCTCACCTACGACAGGGTCTGAAGCTTTCTTT
few,TRBV12-3/TRBV12-4,TRBJ1-2,.,CASSPFVGGASYGYTF,TGTGCCAGCAGCCCTTTCGTCGGGGGCGCCAGCTATGGCTACACCTTC
.,TRBV7-9,TRBJ2-7,.,CACRSGRAYEQYF,TGTGCCTGTCGTTCGGGCCGTGCCTACGAGCAGTACTTC
.,TRBV12-3/TRBV12-4,TRBJ2-7,.,CASSLNYGYEQYF,TGTGCCAGCAGTTTAAATTACGGCTACGAGCAGTACTTC
.,TRBV12-3/TRBV12-4,TRBJ1-1,.,CASSFGGRTEAFF,TGTGCCAGCAGTTTCGGGGGCCGCACTGAAGCTTTCTTT
once,TRBV20-1,TRBJ2-7,TRBD1,CSARGPGGSYEQYF,TGCAGTGCTAGAGGCCCAGGGGGATCCTACGAGCAGTACTTC
.,TRBV6-1,TRBJ1-2,.,CASSDQGGYTF,TGTGCCAGCAGTGATCAGGGAGGCTACACCTTC
many,TRBV20-1,TRBJ2-1,.,CSALGIAVSSYNEQFF,TGCAGTGCCCTCGGGATAGCGGTCAGCTCCTACAATGAGCAGTTCTTC
.,TRBV5-1,TRBJ2-7,TRBD1,CASSLADRGNEQYF,TGCGCCAGCAGCTTGGCCGACAGGGGCAACGAGCAGTACTTC